A single sample is the source of the 32 T cell receptor beta chains below, sequenced in a study of regulatory dendritic cells for organ transplantation. Their antigens remain unidentified. Produced via immunoSEQ multiplex PCR; TCRdb's table is partial and in-frame only. Of around 13,000 clones in the sample, roughly three quarters were seen once. Sorted T cells were CFSE-labeled and cultured approximately five days with allogeneic regulatory or mature dendritic cells at 1:10. Sequencing used naive CD8+ T cells from blood cultured with regulatory dendritic cells. As for subset: CD45RA+ naive T cells. The receptor set was obtained from a human donor in good health.

The chain recombines TRBV30 with TRBJ2-7; TRBD2 aligns across 12 bases. J was trimmed by 4 bases and V by 0 bases; bases with no gene match: 4. CDR3 size: 15 residues. Germline assignment: CDR1 GTSNPN and CDR2 SVGIG (reference sequence). CDR3 amino acids: CAWSVLAGGSYEQYF. DNA for the CDR3: TGTGCCTGGAGTGTACTAGCGGGGGGTTCATACGAGCAGTACTTC.

This chain links TRBV6-5 with TRBJ1-1, with D tentatively TRBD1 (5 bases). V lost 6 bases and J lost 0, with 14 bases in between. CDR1 and CDR2 from the germline V gene are MNHEY and SVGAGI. The CDR3 is 15 residues long. The CDR3 nucleotides are TGTGCCAGCAGGTACGGATCAGGGCTGAACACTGAAGCTTTCTTT. Its protein product is CASRYGSGLNTEAFF.

The chain has TRBV19 and TRBJ2-3, with 8 bases that match TRBD1. The V segment lost 3 bases and the J segment 2 bases; nucleotides outside the gene matches: 13. The V gene's germline CDR1 is LNHDA and CDR2 SQIVND (reference sequence). This CDR3 comprises 18 residues. The CDR3 loop reads CASSILGGTGLPTDTQYF. CDR3 nucleotides: TGTGCCAGTAGTATCCTCGGCGGGACAGGCTTACCCACAGATACGCAGTATTTT. Full variable domain (outside the CDR3, taken from reference TRBV19 and TRBJ2-3): DGGITQSPKYLFRKEGQNVTLSCEQNLNHDAMYWYRQDPGQGLRLIYYSQIVNDFQKGDIAEGYSVSREKKESFPLTVTSAQKNPTAFYLCASSILGGTGLPTDTQYFGPGTRLTVL.

This chain links TRBV7-2 with TRBJ2-1; D not certain. Germline CDR1 is SGHTA and CDR2 is FQGNSA. Between the trimmed V and J ends, which lost 1 base and 8 bases, there was a span of 12 bases. This CDR3 spans 14 amino acids. Here the CDR3 reads CASSLESFGDEQFF. The CDR3 DNA reads as TGTGCCAGCAGCTTAGAGTCTTTTGGAGATGAGCAGTTCTTC. Full variable domain (outside the CDR3, taken from reference TRBV7-2 and TRBJ2-1): GAGVSQSPSNKVTEKGKDVELRCDPISGHTALYWYRQSLGQGLEFLIYFQGNSAPDKSGLPSDRFSAERTGGSVSTLTIQRTQQEDSAVYLCASSLESFGDEQFFGPGTRLTVL.

The rearrangement uses TRBV7-9 and TRBJ1-2, with 7 bases fitting TRBD1. The CDR3 is 15 residues long. Germline loops: CDR1 SEHNR, CDR2 FQNEAQ (reference sequence). The V gene end was trimmed by 1 base and the J gene end by 6 bases; junction bases not matched to a gene: 8. This CDR3 is CASSLGRKGGHGYTF. Written as DNA, the CDR3 is TGTGCCAGCAGCTTAGGTCGTAAAGGGGGCCATGGCTACACCTTC.

The rearrangement links TRBV27 to TRBJ2-1, with 8 bases matching TRBD2. V gave up 6 bases and J gave up 7 bases; unmatched junction bases: 20. CDR3 length equals 18 residues. Germline V gene lookup returns CDR1 MNHEY and CDR2 SMNVEV (reference sequence). Here the CDR3 DNA reads TGTGCCAGCAGACCCCCGCCGGGACTAGAAGTTTCGGGGAATGAGCAGTTCTTC. Protein sequence: CASRPPPGLEVSGNEQFF.

The rearrangement uses TRBV7-9 and TRBJ1-2; D may be TRBD1 (5 bases). Germline CDR1 reads SEHNR; CDR2 reads FQNEAQ (reference sequence). The CDR3 contains 15 residues. Between the trimmed V and J ends, which lost 5 bases and 0 bases, there was a span of 13 bases. CDR3 DNA sequence: TGTGCCAGCAGCGCGGTGGACATAACTAACTATGGCTACACCTTC. Residues: CASSAVDITNYGYTF. Combining the CDR3 with reference TRBV7-9 and TRBJ1-2 gives the whole variable domain DTGVSQNPRHKITKRGQNVTFRCDPISEHNRLYWYRQTLGQGPEFLTYFQNEAQLEKSRLLSDRFSAERPKGSFSTLEIQRTEQGDSAMYLCASSAVDITNYGYTFGSGTRLTVV.

The chain links TRBV9 to TRBJ1-3; 7 positions match TRBD1. Trimming removed 3 bases from V and 4 bases from J; junction bases left unmatched: 4. The CDR3 sequence is 14 residues long. Germline CDR1 SGDLS, CDR2 YYNGEE. The CDR3 bases are TGTGCCAGCAGCGAGGGGGACAGCGGAAACACCATATATTTT. Residues: CASSEGDSGNTIYF.

CDR3 sequence: CASRSRVVATNEKLFF. CDR3 sequence (DNA): TGTGCCAGCAGAAGCCGCGTTGTTGCAACTAATGAAAAACTGTTTTTT. The chain has TRBV4-2 and TRBJ1-4; unclear D gene. Deletions cut 6 bases from V and 0 bases from J, with 14 bases between. Looked up from germline, CDR1 is LGHNA and CDR2 is YNFKEQ. This CDR3 spans 16 amino acids.

This clone was picked up one time. The chain uses TRBV7-9 and TRBJ1-1; D is possibly TRBD1 (6 bases). The V and J ends lost 5 bases and 6 bases respectively, with 19 bases between them. Germline V lookup: CDR1 SEHNR, CDR2 FQNEAQ (reference sequence). The CDR3 has 15 amino acids. CDR3 coding DNA: TGTGCCAGCAGCCTCGATTGGACAGCCTCTTCTGAAGCTTTCTTT. As protein: CASSLDWTASSEAFF.

The chain links TRBV7-2 to TRBJ2-3; D is undetermined. Trimming removed 5 bases from V and 2 bases from J, with 11 bases in between. The CDR3 totals 14 residues. Per germline, CDR1 SGHTA and CDR2 FQGNSA. The chain's CDR3 is CASSTNSYTDTQYF. As DNA, the CDR3 is TGTGCCAGCAGCACCAACTCATACACAGATACGCAGTATTTT. Full variable domain (rest looked up from reference TRBV7-2 and TRBJ2-3): GAGVSQSPSNKVTEKGKDVELRCDPISGHTALYWYRQSLGQGLEFLIYFQGNSAPDKSGLPSDRFSAERTGGSVSTLTIQRTQQEDSAVYLCASSTNSYTDTQYFGPGTRLTVL.

This chain connects TRBV6-5 to TRBJ1-5; D is ambiguous. The CDR3 covers 14 residues. V lost 8 bases to trimming and J lost 0 bases, with 11 bases between them. CDR1 and CDR2 from the germline V gene are MNHEY and SVGAGI. The CDR3 loop is CASGRTDSNQPQHF. CDR3 DNA: TGTGCCAGCGGAAGGACTGATAGCAATCAGCCCCAGCATTTT.

This clone was seen only a few times. The rearrangement uses TRBV5-1 and TRBJ1-1; D ambiguous. The V gene's germline CDR1 is SGHRS and CDR2 YFSETQ. This CDR3 has 15 amino acids. V dropped 0 bases and J dropped 5 bases, with 14 bases sitting between them. CDR3 in amino acids: CASSLDPGQRTEAFF. Here the CDR3 DNA reads TGCGCCAGCAGCTTGGATCCAGGCCAGAGAACTGAAGCTTTCTTT.

This clone was counted between two and nine times. The genes are TRBV6-5 and TRBJ1-1, with 8 nucleotides matching TRBD1. J gave up 1 base and V 5 bases, and 6 bases lay outside the gene matches. CDR3 length: 15 amino acids. Germline CDR1 reads MNHEY; CDR2 reads SVGAGI. The CDR3 sequence: CASSPGTGWNTEAFF. CDR3 DNA sequence: TGTGCCAGCAGTCCGGGGACAGGATGGAACACTGAAGCTTTCTTT.

The gene calls are TRBV10-2 and TRBJ2-1, with a tentative D call TRBD1 (6 bases). Trimming pared 10 bases from V and 4 bases from J, leaving 11 bases between. Germline V CDR1 and CDR2: WSHSY, SAAADI. The CDR3 length is 12 residues. The CDR3 reads CATSDSYNEQFF. CDR3 nucleotide sequence: TGCGCCACCTCGGACAGTTACAATGAGCAGTTCTTC.

The V and J genes are TRBV6-1 and TRBJ1-1, with 8 positions matching TRBD1. Looked up from germline, CDR1 is MNHNS and CDR2 is SASEGT. V lost 3 bases to trimming and J lost 8 bases; unmatched junction nucleotides: 11. The length of the CDR3 is 15 residues. CDR3 protein: CASSDISGQADEAFF. The CDR3 DNA reads TGTGCCAGCAGTGACATTTCGGGACAGGCAGACGAAGCTTTCTTT.

The V gene is TRBV19, the J gene TRBJ2-7; TRBD1 aligns across 8 bases. The CDR3 covers 14 residues. J gave up 4 bases and V 7 bases, and 9 bases lay outside the gene matches. Germline values: CDR1 LNHDA, CDR2 SQIVND (reference sequence). In DNA form, the CDR3 reads TGTGCCAGTACCTCCACCGGGACAGGTTACGAGCAGTACTTC. Protein: CASTSTGTGYEQYF.

The rearrangement joins TRBV4-1 to TRBJ1-5, with unresolved D. CDR3 size: 15 residues. Per the germline V gene, CDR1 is MGHRA and CDR2 is YSYEKL. Trimming removed 0 bases at V and 5 bases at J, with 11 bases between. CDR3 sequence: CASSQDFSNYQPQHF. The CDR3 coding sequence is TGCGCCAGCAGCCAAGATTTCAGTAATTATCAGCCCCAGCATTTT.

As DNA, the CDR3 is TGTGCCAGCAGGCCCTCCGGGACAGTCTACGAGCAGTACTTC. It specifies CASRPSGTVYEQYF. The chain couples TRBV14 to TRBJ2-7; 7 nucleotides agree with TRBD1. The CDR3 has 14 residues. V shed 6 bases and J 3 bases; nucleotides not matched to a gene: 8. Germline V gene data show CDR1 as SGHDN and CDR2 as FVKESK.

The chain carries TRBV27 and TRBJ1-2, with a possible D match to TRBD1 (6 bases). The V and J ends lost 1 base and 7 bases respectively, with 10 bases between them. The CDR3 totals 13 residues. Germline lookup yields CDR1 MNHEY and CDR2 SMNVEV (reference sequence). CDR3 amino acids: CASSLYPGAGYTF. In DNA, the CDR3 is TGTGCCAGCAGTTTATATCCAGGGGCTGGCTACACCTTC.

With regard to this clone: At the DNA level, this CDR3 is encoded by other sequences in the same sample as well. This chain joins TRBV6-5 and TRBJ1-2; weak D call: TRBD1 (5 bases). Germline V gene data show CDR1 as MNHEY and CDR2 as SVGAGI. Trimming left V 6 bases short and J 4 bases short, with 12 bases between. This CDR3 comprises 13 residues. The CDR3 loop is CASSPGGGYGYTF. The CDR3 DNA reads TGTGCCAGCAGCCCCGGGGGGGGCTATGGCTACACCTTC.

V is TRBV6-5 and J is TRBJ1-2; 8 bases map to TRBD1. V lost 4 bases and J lost 8; bases outside the gene matches: 9. CDR1 is MNHEY, CDR2 SVGAGI, per germline. The CDR3 length is 14 residues. CDR3 sequence (DNA): TGTGCCAGCAGTTCTCCGGACAGGGAGCGGGGCTACACCTTC. It is translated as CASSSPDRERGYTF.

The chain carries TRBV7-6 and TRBJ1-2, with D perhaps TRBD1 (6 bases). Germline CDR1 SGHVS, CDR2 FNYEAQ. Trimming took 5 bases from V and 8 from J, leaving 15 bases between them. The length of the CDR3 is 13 residues. Here the CDR3 reads CASSTRSGGGYTF. CDR3 nucleotide sequence: TGTGCCAGCAGCACCCGTTCGGGGGGCGGCTACACCTTC.

This clone came up a few times. Other DNA sequences of this sample code for an identical CDR3. The CDR3 sequence is CASSLTSGGYNEQFF. The DNA for the CDR3 is TGCGCCAGCAGCTTGACTAGCGGGGGTTACAATGAGCAGTTCTTC. This chain uses TRBV5-1 with TRBJ2-1, with 11 bases fitting TRBD2. J gave up 4 bases and V 1 base, and 1 base lay outside the gene matches. The CDR3 sequence is 15 residues long. Germline loops: CDR1 SGHRS, CDR2 YFSETQ.

This chain connects TRBV27 to TRBJ2-7; D is unclear. The CDR3 has 13 residues. CDR1 MNHEY and CDR2 SMNVEV come from the germline V gene (reference sequence). V lost 3 bases, J lost 6 bases, and 12 bases lay in between. CDR3 sequence reads: CASSFSVRSEQYF. CDR3 nucleotide sequence: TGTGCCAGCAGTTTTTCCGTCCGCAGCGAGCAGTACTTC.

The CDR3, as DNA: TGTGCCAGCAGCCGACTAGCGGGCAGCACAGATACGCAGTATTTT. The encoded protein is CASSRLAGSTDTQYF. The chain carries TRBV6-4 and TRBJ2-3; 10 nucleotides line up with TRBD2. The CDR3 extends over 15 amino acids. CDR1 MRHNA and CDR2 SNTAGT come from the germline V gene. The V segment lost 6 bases and the J segment 0 bases; nucleotides outside the gene matches: 3.

The genes are TRBV9 and TRBJ1-4; 7 positions match TRBD1. The CDR3 has 16 amino acids. J gave up 0 bases and V 3 bases, and 5 bases lay outside the gene matches. Germline V gene lookup returns CDR1 SGDLS and CDR2 YYNGEE. The CDR3 coding sequence is TGTGCCAGCAGCGCGGCAGGGGGTGCAACTAATGAAAAACTGTTTTTT. Translation: CASSAAGGATNEKLFF.

The chain links TRBV6-6 to TRBJ2-7; D uncertain. This CDR3 spans 13 amino acids. CDR1 is MNHNY and CDR2 is SVGAGI in the germline V gene (reference sequence). The germline V and J ends were trimmed by 2 bases and 2 bases, with 7 bases remaining between them. CDR3 protein: CASSYASTYEQYF. The CDR3 nucleotides read TGTGCCAGCAGTTACGCGTCAACCTACGAGCAGTACTTC.

The rearrangement links TRBV13 to TRBJ2-1; D ambiguous. The germline V gene encodes CDR1 PRHDT and CDR2 FYEKMQ (reference sequence). V was pared by 5 bases and J by 10 bases, with 12 bases between. The CDR3 length is 12 residues. In DNA form, the CDR3 reads TGTGCCAGCAGCCAAGCCGTTGCGGAGCAGTTCTTC. It specifies CASSQAVAEQFF.

This clone has just one count. V gene TRBV4-2 combines with J gene TRBJ2-2; D gene unclear. There are 15 residues in the CDR3. Trimming removed 3 bases at V and 1 base at J, with 9 bases between. Germline V gene data show CDR1 as LGHNA and CDR2 as YNFKEQ. In DNA form, the CDR3 reads TGTGCCAGCAGCCAGATTAACAGGAACACCGGGGAGCTGTTTTTT. Amino acids: CASSQINRNTGELFF.

This chain joins TRBV7-9 and TRBJ2-3; D possibly corresponds to TRBD1 (6 bases). The germline CDR1 and CDR2 sequences are SEHNR and FQNEAQ (reference sequence). This CDR3 has 12 residues. V shed 5 bases and J shed 6 bases, with 9 bases lying between them. CDR3 sequence (DNA): TGTGCCAGCAGCGGGGGCCCCGATACGCAGTATTTT. Its translation is CASSGGPDTQYF.

The chain joins TRBV7-9 to TRBJ1-4; possible D gene TRBD1, 5 bases. The CDR3 is 14 residues long. Germline V gene sequence: CDR1 SEHNR, CDR2 FQNEAQ (reference sequence). V was clipped by 6 bases and J by 7 bases, with 15 bases between them. CDR3 in amino acids: CASSDQGWGEKLFF. The CDR3 DNA reads TGTGCCAGCAGTGACCAGGGTTGGGGTGAAAAACTGTTTTTT.